The T cell receptor beta chain under discussion was sequenced for a study of identical twins. This clonotype was observed a few times. Its target is unknown. From the 5' RACE reads, TCRdb called clonotypes with MiXCR, one entry per CDR3 protein. The sample lists about 570,000 distinct CDR3 sequences, over 8.5% occurring once. V lost 4 bases and J lost 2; bases outside the gene matches: 11. Germline V CDR1 and CDR2: GTSNPN, SVGIG (reference sequence). This CDR3 has 16 residues. General study findings and limits: Out-of-frame alpha sequences common to twins exhibited an excess of low generation probability. Potential partial confounding of zero-insertion analyses by invariant MAIT and iNKT cells was noted. The study based its conclusions on cross-sectional statistical analysis and did not follow the same donors. Reduced insertions were recorded for abundant cord blood beta clonotypes, with no such pattern in memory repertoires.

This sample was also put to use in a study of yellow fever vaccine responses in identical twins.

The V gene is TRBV30, the J gene TRBJ2-1, with 7 nucleotides matching TRBD1. This sequence was found in a woman in her late teens or twenties in good health. The sample was PBMCs. The CDR3 is CAWTIPTGVTYNEQFF. The DNA for the CDR3 is TGTGCCTGGACGATCCCCACAGGGGTAACCTACAATGAGCAGTTCTTC.